A selection of T cell receptor beta chains follows, all from one sample in a study of T cell responses to AZD1222 COVID-19 vaccine. Produced via immunoSEQ multiplex PCR; TCRdb's table is partial and in-frame only. Among 65,000 to 100,000 clones listed, around 93% were seen once. The specimen was peripheral blood, collected 28 days after the second AZD1222 dose. The receptors here all came from an adult who received the AZD1222 COVID-19 vaccine. CDR3s include the opening cysteine and the closing phenylalanine or tryptophan. D genes are given only for firm matches. Where a row states a size, it is once, few, many or the class of an expanded clone; other rows omit it.

>TRBD2|TRBJ2-1|TRBV14|16|NA
TGTGCCAGCAGCCAAGCAGGTAGCGGGAGAGGGAATGAGCAGTTCTTC
CASSQAGSGRGNEQFF
>NA|TRBJ1-5|TRBV2|13|NA
TGTGCCAGCAGCGGGGACATCCGGGGGCCCCAGCATTTT
CASSGDIRGPQHF
>TRBD1|TRBJ1-6|TRBV27|17|NA
TGTGCCAGCAGTTCAGACACAGGGGTACCCTATAATTCACCCCTCCACTTT
CASSSDTGVPYNSPLHF
>NA|TRBJ2-1|TRBV19|13|few
TGTGCCAGTAGTATACAGGGAGGCAATGAGCAGTTCTTC
CASSIQGGNEQFF
>TRBD2|TRBJ2-3|TRBV3-1/TRBV3-2|14|NA
TGTGCCAGCAATCTAGCGGGGCCCACAGATACGCAGTATTTT
CASNLAGPTDTQYF
>NA|TRBJ1-5|TRBV7-2|15|NA
TGTGCCAGCAGCTTAGAACGACAGGAGAATCAGCCCCAGCATTTT
CASSLERQENQPQHF
>TRBD2|TRBJ2-1|TRBV6-2/TRBV6-3|15|NA
TGTGCCAGCCGTTCGGGACTAGCGGAAAACAATGAGCAGTTCTTC
CASRSGLAENNEQFF
>NA|TRBJ1-3|TRBV19|16|NA
TGTGCCAGTAGTATAGAGGCTACGGATGGGGGAAACACCATATATTTT
CASSIEATDGGNTIYF
>NA|TRBJ2-7|TRBV6-5|12|NA
TGTGCCAGCGGACCGGGTCTCTACGAGCAGTACTTC
CASGPGLYEQYF
>NA|TRBJ2-1|TRBV18|14|NA
TGTGCCAGCTCACCAGGGGGACCTAACAATGAGCAGTTCTTC
CASSPGGPNNEQFF
>NA|TRBJ2-1|TRBV19|15|NA
TGTGCCAGTAGTCATATACGGGGCTCCTACAATGAGCAGTTCTTC
CASSHIRGSYNEQFF
>NA|TRBJ1-3|TRBV19|16|NA
TGTGCCAGTAGTATGTCCAGCCAAAACTCTGGAAACACCATATATTTT
CASSMSSQNSGNTIYF
>TRBD1|TRBJ2-5|TRBV19|12|NA
TGTGCCAGTAGTGGGACAGCGGAGACCCAGTACTTC
CASSGTAETQYF
>TRBD1|TRBJ1-6|TRBV28|15|NA
TGTGCCAGCAGATACAGGGGCTCCTATAATTCACCCCTCCACTTT
CASRYRGSYNSPLHF
>NA|TRBJ1-1|TRBV28|11|NA
TGTGCCAGCAGGGGGCGTCCTGAAGCTTTCTTT
CASRGRPEAFF
>NA|TRBJ2-3|TRBV7-9|13|NA
TGTGCCAGCAGCCGGGCCTCTAAGGATACGCAGTATTTT
CASSRASKDTQYF
>NA|TRBJ2-1|TRBV9|16|NA
TGTGCCAGCAGCGTAGATGGGGGCCTCGCCTACAATGAGCAGTTCTTC
CASSVDGGLAYNEQFF
>TRBD1|TRBJ2-2|TRBV9|14|NA
TGTGCCAGCACGACAGGGATGAACACCGGGGAGCTGTTTTTT
CASTTGMNTGELFF
>NA|TRBJ1-1|TRBV2|17|NA
TGTGCCAGCAGTGAAGCTACGGGAGGCATCCTGAACACTGAAGCTTTCTTT
CASSEATGGILNTEAFF
>TRBD1|TRBJ2-4|TRBV7-2|13|NA
TGTGCCAGCAGCTACGACAGGGGGAACATTCAGTACTTC
CASSYDRGNIQYF
>TRBD2|TRBJ2-5|TRBV15|18|NA
TGTGCCACCAGCAGAGACCCGGGAGGAACGGCGATGAGAGAGACCCAGTACTTC
CATSRDPGGTAMRETQYF
>NA|TRBJ1-1|TRBV5-1|14|NA
TGCGCCAGCAGCTTGCAACAGGGCAGAGGTGAAGCTTTCTTT
CASSLQQGRGEAFF
>TRBD1|TRBJ2-3|TRBV14|16|NA
TGTGCCAGCAGCCGCCTCCCGGGACAGAGCACAGATACGCAGTATTTT
CASSRLPGQSTDTQYF
>TRBD2|TRBJ2-1|TRBV6-4|15|NA
TGTGCCAGCAGTGACGGGACTAGCGGGCACAATGAGCAGTTCTTC
CASSDGTSGHNEQFF
>NA|TRBJ2-7|TRBV6-2/TRBV6-3|12|NA
TGTGCCAGCAGTCTTGGAGCCTACGAGCAGTACTTC
CASSLGAYEQYF